These 3 T cell receptor beta chains came from one sample sequenced in a study of blood T cell repertoires in COVID-19. Produced via immunoSEQ multiplex PCR; TCRdb's table is partial and in-frame only. The top ten clones hold more than 3.5% of a sample with some 270,000 clones, over 75% of them seen once. The sample taken for sequencing was PBMCs or T cells enriched from blood (not recorded which). The receptors were gathered from a woman younger than 45 who had recovered from COVID-19.

This clone appeared a few times. Other DNA sequences in this sample translate to the same CDR3. This rearrangement joins TRBV7-2 to TRBJ1-2; 7 nucleotides line up with TRBD1. The CDR3 is made up of 13 amino acids. Germline V gene data show CDR1 as SGHTA and CDR2 as FQGNSA. V lost 5 bases and J lost 4; bases outside the gene matches: 4. The CDR3 region has the DNA TGTGCCAGCAGCCCCGGGACAGCCTATGGCTACACCTTC. As protein: CASSPGTAYGYTF. The full variable domain, its missing parts supplied by reference TRBV7-2 and TRBJ1-2, is GAGVSQSPSNKVTEKGKDVELRCDPISGHTALYWYRQSLGQGLEFLIYFQGNSAPDKSGLPSDRFSAERTGGSVSTLTIQRTQQEDSAVYLCASSPGTAYGYTFGSGTRLTVV.

This clone was picked up many times. The rearrangement uses TRBV5-5 and TRBJ2-1, with TRBD1 identical over 7 bases. The trim removed 0 bases at V and 10 bases at J, leaving 7 bases unmatched. Germline V lookup: CDR1 SGHKS, CDR2 YYEKEE (reference sequence). CDR3 size: 14 residues. The CDR3 DNA reads as TGTGCCAGCAGCTTGGCATCTAGGGGGCAGGAGCAGTTCTTC. Translating gives CASSLASRGQEQFF.

This clone has only a few counts. The V call is TRBV5-1, the J call TRBJ1-5; possibly TRBD1 for D (5 bases). Trimming took 0 bases from V and 3 from J, leaving 10 bases between them. Germline loops: CDR1 SGHRS, CDR2 YFSETQ. The CDR3 is 15 residues long. CDR3 in amino acids: CASSLASGNNQPQHF. For the CDR3, the DNA is TGCGCCAGCAGCTTGGCCTCAGGGAACAATCAGCCCCAGCATTTT.